The 2 T cell receptor beta chains given below trace back to one sample, sequenced in a study of T cell changes during pregnancy in multiple sclerosis. Sequencing used immunoSEQ multiplex PCR; TCRdb keeps in-frame clones, though not all of them. The sample shows 70,000 or so clones, roughly 91% of them seen only once. The sample here was peripheral blood, taken in the third trimester of pregnancy. The receptors originated from a female donor in good health, enrolled as a control in a pregnancy study.

The chain has TRBV5-1 and TRBJ2-3; 11 nucleotides match TRBD2. Looked up from germline, CDR1 is SGHRS and CDR2 is YFSETQ. The CDR3 consists of 16 residues. V dropped 3 bases and J dropped 2; count of bases not matched to a gene: 5. The CDR3 region is CASSYPSGGYTDTQYF. CDR3 coding DNA: TGCGCCAGCAGCTACCCTAGCGGGGGGTACACAGATACGCAGTATTTT.

The chain has TRBV9 and TRBJ2-5; 8 bases map to TRBD2. Trimming cost V 0 bases and J 2 bases; bases outside gene matches: 9. This CDR3 contains 17 residues. CDR1 is SGDLS, CDR2 YYNGEE, per germline. CDR3 loop: CASSVARGGGLQETQYF. The DNA for the CDR3 is TGTGCCAGCAGCGTAGCTAGGGGCGGGGGGCTTCAAGAGACCCAGTACTTC.